This T cell receptor (beta chain) was documented in a study of tumor-infiltrating lymphocytes in primary liver carcinoma. Trimming pared 5 bases from V and 9 bases from J, leaving 17 bases between. This CDR3 region has 12 residues. The germline CDR1 and CDR2 sequences are SQVTM and ANQGSEA. The source of the blood RNA was unsorted whole blood, and germline DNA was extracted as well. Blood samples of around 4 milliliters were drawn preoperatively. Remarks on this clonotype: A much bigger clone sits one base away, suggesting this may be a read error.

Synthesis of TCR beta cDNA was carried out from 500 ng total RNA with a constant-region primer. For TCR beta, libraries were produced by three nested multiplex PCR rounds using slightly modified ARM-PCR. It was with TRBV1-TRBV30 forward primers and a C-beta reverse primer that the first two PCR rounds were run, at roughly 11 cycles each. Each CDR3 protein gets one entry after TCRdb re-called the multiplex PCR reads with MiXCR. Found here are some 180,000 distinct CDR3 sequences, approximately 60% of them singletons; the top ten hold 72%. This chain joins TRBV29-1 and TRBJ2-7; D possibly matches TRBD1 or TRBD2 (5 bases each). The TCR originated in a man aged 35 to 55 with primary liver carcinoma and hepatitis B virus infection. Sequenced material: peripheral blood. CDR3 amino acids: CSVPGDLDVQYF. DNA for the CDR3: TGCAGCGTTCCCGGGGACCTGGACGTGCAGTACTTC.